This T cell receptor beta chain was retrieved from a study of response to subunit inactivated influenza vaccine. Study conclusions and caveats: Authors suggested seasonal influenza vaccinations each recruit few new T cells.

The CDR3 has 16 residues. Germline CDR1 reads MGHDK; CDR2 reads SYGVNS. J lost 1 base, V lost 0 bases, and 4 bases had no gene match. From the RT-PCR reads, TCRdb called clonotypes with MiXCR, one entry per CDR3 protein. The sample holds approximately 290,000 distinct CDR3 sequences, 22% seen once. This clonotype was observed a handful of times. Its antigen is as yet unknown. Sample: PBMCs from blood, taken around 22 months after vaccination. This receptor was obtained from a man aged 50-75 years who received an inactivated influenza vaccine. V gene TRBV25-1 combines with J gene TRBJ2-3; 7 bases are shared with TRBD2. DNA for the CDR3: TGTGCCAGCAGTGAATATAGCGGGCGCGGCACAGATACGCAGTATTTT. It is translated as CASSEYSGRGTDTQYF.